These 4 T cell receptor beta chains were all obtained from the same sample, sequenced in a study of glioma-infiltrating T cells after dendritic cell vaccination. The table came from immunoSEQ multiplex PCR; TCRdb's copy has only in-frame clones and leaves some out. The sample shows some 87,000 clones, around 85% of them seen only once. Sequences were derived from blood, sampled before dendritic cell vaccination. All receptors come from a human donor with glioblastoma.

J is TRBJ2-2 and V is TRBV7-9; D is uncertain. The CDR3 covers 13 residues. Looked up from germline, CDR1 is SEHNR and CDR2 is FQNEAQ (reference sequence). With 1 base removed from V and 7 bases from J, the gap between germline ends came to 7 bases. For the CDR3, the DNA is TGTGCCAGCAGCTTAGTGGCCGTCGGGGAGCTGTTTTTT. Translation: CASSLVAVGELFF.

The chain uses TRBV29-1 and TRBJ2-5; TRBD2 matches at 8 bases. The ends lost 7 bases at V and 3 bases at J; junction bases unmatched: 4. The CDR3 loop spans 12 amino acids. Per the germline V gene, CDR1 is SQVTM and CDR2 is ANQGSEA. CDR3 DNA: TGCAGCGCTCTTAGCGGGGAAGAGACCCAGTACTTC. It codes for CSALSGEETQYF.

This chain links TRBV5-1 with TRBJ1-2, with 7 bases matching TRBD1. This CDR3 comprises 14 residues. Germline loops: CDR1 SGHRS, CDR2 YFSETQ. Germline trimming cut 3 bases from V and 5 bases from J; bases unmatched to any gene: 7. Here the CDR3 DNA reads TGCGCCAGCAGCTCTGGGACAGTAGCTTATGGCTACACCTTC. This sequence encodes CASSSGTVAYGYTF.

The chain recombines TRBV7-2 with TRBJ2-1; the D gene is possibly TRBD1 (5 bases). Germline V gene data show CDR1 as SGHTA and CDR2 as FQGNSA. This CDR3 spans 16 amino acids. With 3 bases removed from V and 6 bases from J, the gap between germline ends came to 18 bases. This CDR3 is CASSFPAGQTGNEQFF. The CDR3 DNA reads as TGTGCCAGCAGCTTTCCTGCAGGGCAGACGGGCAATGAGCAGTTCTTC.